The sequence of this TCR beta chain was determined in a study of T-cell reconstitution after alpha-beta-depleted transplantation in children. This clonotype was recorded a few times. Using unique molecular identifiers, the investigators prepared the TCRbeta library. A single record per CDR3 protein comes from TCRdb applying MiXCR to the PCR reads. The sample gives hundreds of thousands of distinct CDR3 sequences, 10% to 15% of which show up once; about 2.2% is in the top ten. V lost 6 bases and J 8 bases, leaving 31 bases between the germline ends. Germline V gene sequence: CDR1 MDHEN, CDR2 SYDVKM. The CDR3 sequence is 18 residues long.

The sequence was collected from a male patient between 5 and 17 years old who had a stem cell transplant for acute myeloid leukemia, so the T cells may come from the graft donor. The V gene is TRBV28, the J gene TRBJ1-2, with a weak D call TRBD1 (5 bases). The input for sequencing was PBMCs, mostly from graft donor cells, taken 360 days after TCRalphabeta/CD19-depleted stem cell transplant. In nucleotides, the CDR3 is TGTGCCAGCAGAGATCCGACAGAGAAACCCCACTCGTCGGAGGGCTACACCTTC. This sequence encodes CASRDPTEKPHSSEGYTF.